This T cell receptor (beta chain) came from a study of blood T cell repertoires in COVID-19. In the study overall: Acute and convalescent COVID-19 specimens originated in the United States, Italy and Spain.

Clones were read by immunoSEQ multiplex PCR, and TCRdb kept only the in-frame ones, dropping some. The top ten clones hold under 3.5% of a sample with about 150,000 clones, approximately 80% of them seen once. The sequencing input was peripheral blood. This TCR was recovered from an older woman with acute or convalescent COVID-19.

The CDR3: CASSLGPGSGQGDSPLHF. The CDR3 nucleotides are TGTGCCAGCAGCTTAGGTCCAGGATCGGGACAGGGAGATTCACCCCTCCACTTT. This chain links TRBV7-2 with TRBJ1-6, with TRBD1 identical over 9 bases. From germline, CDR1 is SGHTA and CDR2 FQGNSA. This CDR3 region has 18 residues. V lost 1 base to trimming and J lost 8 bases; unmatched junction nucleotides: 12. Based on the CDR3 plus reference TRBV7-2 and TRBJ1-6, the full variable domain is GAGVSQSPSNKVTEKGKDVELRCDPISGHTALYWYRQSLGQGLEFLIYFQGNSAPDKSGLPSDRFSAERTGGSVSTLTIQRTQQEDSAVYLCASSLGPGSGQGDSPLHFGNGTRLTVT.